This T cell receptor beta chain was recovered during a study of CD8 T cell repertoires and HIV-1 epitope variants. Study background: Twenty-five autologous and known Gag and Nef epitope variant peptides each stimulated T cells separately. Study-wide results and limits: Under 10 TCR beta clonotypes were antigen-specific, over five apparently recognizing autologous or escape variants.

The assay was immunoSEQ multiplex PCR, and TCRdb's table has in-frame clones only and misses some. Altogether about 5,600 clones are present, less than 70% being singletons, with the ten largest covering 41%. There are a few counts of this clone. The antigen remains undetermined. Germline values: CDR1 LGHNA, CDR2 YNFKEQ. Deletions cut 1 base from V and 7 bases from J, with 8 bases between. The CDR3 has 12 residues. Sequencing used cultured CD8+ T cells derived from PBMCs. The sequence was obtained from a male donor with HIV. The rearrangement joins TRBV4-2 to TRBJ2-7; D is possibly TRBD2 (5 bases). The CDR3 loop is CASSQVPGEQYF. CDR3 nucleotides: TGTGCCAGCAGCCAAGTGCCGGGAGAGCAGTACTTC.